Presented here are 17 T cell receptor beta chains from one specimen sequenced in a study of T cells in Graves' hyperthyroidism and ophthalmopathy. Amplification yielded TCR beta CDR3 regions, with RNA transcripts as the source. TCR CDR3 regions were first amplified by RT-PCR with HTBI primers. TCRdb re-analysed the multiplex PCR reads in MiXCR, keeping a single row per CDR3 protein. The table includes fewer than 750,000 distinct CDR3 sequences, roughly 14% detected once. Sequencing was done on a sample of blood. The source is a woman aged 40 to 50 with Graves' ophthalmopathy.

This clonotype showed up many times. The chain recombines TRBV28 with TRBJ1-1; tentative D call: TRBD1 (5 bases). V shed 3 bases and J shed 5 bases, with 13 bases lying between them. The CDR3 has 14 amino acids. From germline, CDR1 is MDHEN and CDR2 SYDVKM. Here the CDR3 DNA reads TGTGCCAGCAGTTTGCAGGGTGGTCGGACTGAAGCTTTCTTT. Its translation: CASSLQGGRTEAFF.

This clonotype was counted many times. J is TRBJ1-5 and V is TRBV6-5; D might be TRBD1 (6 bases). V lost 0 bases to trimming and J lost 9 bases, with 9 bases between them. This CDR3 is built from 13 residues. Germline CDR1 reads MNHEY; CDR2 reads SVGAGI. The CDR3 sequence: CASSYSGARPQHF. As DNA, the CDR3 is TGTGCCAGCAGTTACTCGGGGGCACGGCCCCAGCATTTT.

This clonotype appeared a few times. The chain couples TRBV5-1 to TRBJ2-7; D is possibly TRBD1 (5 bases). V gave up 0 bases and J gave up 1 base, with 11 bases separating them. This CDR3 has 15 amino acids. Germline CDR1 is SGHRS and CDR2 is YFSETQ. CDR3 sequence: CASSLDTRVSYEQYF. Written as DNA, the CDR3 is TGCGCCAGCAGCTTGGATACCAGGGTGTCCTACGAGCAGTACTTC.

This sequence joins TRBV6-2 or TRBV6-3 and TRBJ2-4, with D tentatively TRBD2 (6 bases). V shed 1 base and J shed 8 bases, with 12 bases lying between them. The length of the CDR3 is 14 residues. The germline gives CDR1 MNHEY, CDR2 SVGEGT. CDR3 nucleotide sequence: TGTGCCAGCAGTTACTGGGGCGGGACGGACATTCAGTACTTC. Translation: CASSYWGGTDIQYF.

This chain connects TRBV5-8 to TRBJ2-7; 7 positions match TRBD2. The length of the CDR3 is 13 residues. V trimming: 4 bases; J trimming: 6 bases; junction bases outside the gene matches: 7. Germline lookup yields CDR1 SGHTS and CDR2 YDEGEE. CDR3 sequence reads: CASSAGDASEQYF. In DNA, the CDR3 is TGTGCCAGCAGCGCGGGGGACGCGTCCGAGCAGTACTTC.

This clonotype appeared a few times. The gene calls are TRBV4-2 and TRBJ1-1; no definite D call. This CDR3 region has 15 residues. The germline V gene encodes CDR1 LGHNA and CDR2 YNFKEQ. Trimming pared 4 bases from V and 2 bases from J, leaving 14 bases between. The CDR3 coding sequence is TGTGCCAGCAGCCCTAAATGGGAGAGAAACACTGAAGCTTTCTTT. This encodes CASSPKWERNTEAFF.

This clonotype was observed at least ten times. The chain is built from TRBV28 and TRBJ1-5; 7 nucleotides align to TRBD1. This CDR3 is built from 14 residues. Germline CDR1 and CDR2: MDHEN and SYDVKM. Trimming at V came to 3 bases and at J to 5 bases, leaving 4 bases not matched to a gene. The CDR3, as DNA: TGTGCCAGCAGTTTTTACAGGGGAGATCAGCCCCAGCATTTT. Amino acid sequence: CASSFYRGDQPQHF.

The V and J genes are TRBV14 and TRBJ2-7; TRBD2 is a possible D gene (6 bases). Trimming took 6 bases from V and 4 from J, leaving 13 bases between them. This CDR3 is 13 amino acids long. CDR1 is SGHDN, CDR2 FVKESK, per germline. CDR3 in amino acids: CASSHGGYYEQYF. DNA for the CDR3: TGTGCCAGCAGTCACGGAGGGTATTACGAGCAGTACTTC.

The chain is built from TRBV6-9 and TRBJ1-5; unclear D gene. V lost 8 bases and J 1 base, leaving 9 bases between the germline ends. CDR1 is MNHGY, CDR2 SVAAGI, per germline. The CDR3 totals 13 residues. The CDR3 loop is CASQYSSNQPQHF. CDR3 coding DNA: TGTGCCAGCCAGTATTCGAGCAATCAGCCCCAGCATTTT.

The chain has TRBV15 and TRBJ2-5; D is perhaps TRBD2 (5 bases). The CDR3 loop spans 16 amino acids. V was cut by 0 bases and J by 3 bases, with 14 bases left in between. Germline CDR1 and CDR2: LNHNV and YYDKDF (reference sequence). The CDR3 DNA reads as TGTGCCACCAGCAGAGATCGAGGAGGAGGTAAAGAGACCCAGTACTTC. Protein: CATSRDRGGGKETQYF.

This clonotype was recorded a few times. The CDR3 protein is CASMGGQGYTEAFF. For the CDR3, the DNA is TGTGCCAGTATGGGAGGACAGGGATACACTGAAGCTTTCTTT. V usage is TRBV19 and J usage is TRBJ1-1; 8 nucleotides match TRBD1. CDR3 length: 14 amino acids. J gave up 3 bases and V 7 bases, and 7 bases lay outside the gene matches. The germline gives CDR1 LNHDA, CDR2 SQIVND (reference sequence).

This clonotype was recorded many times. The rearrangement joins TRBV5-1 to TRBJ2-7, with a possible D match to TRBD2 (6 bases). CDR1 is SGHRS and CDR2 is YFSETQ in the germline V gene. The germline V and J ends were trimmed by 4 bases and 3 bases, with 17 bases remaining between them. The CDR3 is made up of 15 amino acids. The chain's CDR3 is CASSPEGTAIYEQYF. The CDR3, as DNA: TGCGCCAGCAGCCCGGAGGGGACCGCAATCTACGAGCAGTACTTC.

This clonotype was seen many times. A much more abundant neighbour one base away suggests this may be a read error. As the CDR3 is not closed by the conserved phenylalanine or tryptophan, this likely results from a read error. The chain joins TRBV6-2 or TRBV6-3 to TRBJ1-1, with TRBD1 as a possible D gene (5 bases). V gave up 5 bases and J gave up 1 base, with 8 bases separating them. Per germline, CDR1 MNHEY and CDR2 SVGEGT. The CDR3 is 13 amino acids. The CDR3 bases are TGTGCCAGCAGTCAACAGGAGAACACTGAAGCTTTCTCT. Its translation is CASSQQENTEAFS.

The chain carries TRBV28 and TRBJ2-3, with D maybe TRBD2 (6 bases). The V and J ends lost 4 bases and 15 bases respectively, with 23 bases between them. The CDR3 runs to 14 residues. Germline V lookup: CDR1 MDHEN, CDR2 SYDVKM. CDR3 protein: CASSSPGTPPAKYF. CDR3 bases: TGTGCCAGCAGTTCCCCCGGGACTCCTCCGGCGAAATATTTT.

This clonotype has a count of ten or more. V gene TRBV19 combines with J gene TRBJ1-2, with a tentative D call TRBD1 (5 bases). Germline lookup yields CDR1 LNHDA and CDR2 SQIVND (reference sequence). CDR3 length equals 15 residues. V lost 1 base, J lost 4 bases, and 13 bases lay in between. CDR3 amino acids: CASSIALGTVYGYTF. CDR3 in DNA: TGTGCCAGTAGTATAGCCCTAGGGACGGTCTATGGCTACACCTTC.

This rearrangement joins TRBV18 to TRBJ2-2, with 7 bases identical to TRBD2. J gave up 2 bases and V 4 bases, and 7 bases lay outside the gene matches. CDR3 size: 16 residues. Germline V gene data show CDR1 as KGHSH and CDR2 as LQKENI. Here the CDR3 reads CASSLTGTTNTGELFF. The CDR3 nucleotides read TGTGCCAGCTCACTTACTGGGACTACCAACACCGGGGAGCTGTTTTTT.

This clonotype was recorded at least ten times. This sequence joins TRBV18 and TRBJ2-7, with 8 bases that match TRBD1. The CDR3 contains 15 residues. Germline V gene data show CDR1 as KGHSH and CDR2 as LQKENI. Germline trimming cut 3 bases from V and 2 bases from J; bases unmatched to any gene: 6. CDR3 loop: CASSPPGTGPYEQYF. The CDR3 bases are TGTGCCAGCTCACCCCCCGGGACAGGTCCCTACGAGCAGTACTTC.